This TCR beta chain was recorded in a study of Ad26.COV2.S vaccination and SARS-CoV-2 variants. Only in-frame clones appear in the TCRdb table, and some are missing; sequencing was by immunoSEQ multiplex PCR. The sample has around 400,000 clones; 83% are singletons. Germline lookup yields CDR1 SGHVS and CDR2 FNYEAQ. V dropped 4 bases and J dropped 0 bases, with 4 bases sitting between them. The CDR3 runs to 12 residues. Noted treatment: about 20 received Ad26.COV2.S at low or high dose, single or two shots; five or six received placebo; per-sample allocation not given. It was on day 63 after the first vaccine or placebo injection that samples were taken. Immunization relied on an Ad26 vector, which expressed Wuhan-strain SARS-CoV-2 spike.

This chain uses TRBV7-6 with TRBJ2-7; D gene uncertain. The receptor was isolated from a person between 18 and 65 years old who received the Ad26.COV2.S COVID-19 vaccine or a placebo. The input for sequencing was peripheral blood, taken in a trial of Ad26.COV2.S vaccine versus placebo. Here the CDR3 DNA reads TGTGCCAGCAGCTCCCTCTCCTACGAGCAGTACTTC. Its translation: CASSSLSYEQYF. Together with reference TRBV7-6 and TRBJ2-7, the CDR3 gives the full variable domain: GAGVSQSPRYKVTKRGQDVALRCDPISGHVSLYWYRQALGQGPEFLTYFNYEAQQDKSGLPNDRFSAERPEGSISTLTIQRTEQRDSAMYRCASSSLSYEQYFGPGTRLTVT.